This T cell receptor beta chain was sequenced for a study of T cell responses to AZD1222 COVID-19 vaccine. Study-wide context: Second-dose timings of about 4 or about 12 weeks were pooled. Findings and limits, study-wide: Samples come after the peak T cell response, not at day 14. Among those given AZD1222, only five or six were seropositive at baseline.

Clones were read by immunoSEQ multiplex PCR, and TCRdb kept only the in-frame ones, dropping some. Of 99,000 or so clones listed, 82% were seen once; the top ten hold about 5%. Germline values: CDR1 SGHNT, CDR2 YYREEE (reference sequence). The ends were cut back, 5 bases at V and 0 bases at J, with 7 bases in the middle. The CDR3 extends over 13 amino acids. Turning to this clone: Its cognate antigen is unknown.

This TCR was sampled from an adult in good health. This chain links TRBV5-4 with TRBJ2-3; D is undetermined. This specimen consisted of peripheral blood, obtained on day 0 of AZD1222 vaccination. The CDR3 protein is CASSQDSTDTQYF. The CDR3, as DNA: TGTGCCAGCAGTCAGGACAGCACAGATACGCAGTATTTT.